This is a list of T cell receptor beta chains from one sample in a study of T cell responses to AZD1222 COVID-19 vaccine. The assay was immunoSEQ multiplex PCR, and TCRdb's table has in-frame clones only and misses some. Among 150,000 or so clones listed, 90% to 95% were seen once. The sample here was peripheral blood, taken on day 0 of AZD1222 vaccination. The receptors were sampled from an adult in good health. Each CDR3 is given with its conserved first and last residue. Each record gives: D gene, V gene, clone size, J gene, CDR3 protein, CDR3 DNA. The D gene is left open where the match is weak. Part of the rows lack a size; the others show once, few, many or a class for expanded clones.

TRBD1	TRBV27	few	TRBJ1-4	CASRPSRGGTGRGEKLFF	TGTGCCAGCCGCCCTTCCAGAGGCGGGACAGGGAGGGGTGAAAAACTGTTTTTT
NA	TRBV7-2	once	TRBJ1-1	CASSFSGQNTEAFF	TGTGCCAGCAGCTTTTCAGGCCAGAACACTGAAGCTTTCTTT
NA	TRBV18	NA	TRBJ1-2	CASSPPVFSVFSYGYTF	TGTGCCAGCTCACCACCGGTGTTCTCAGTTTTTTCCTATGGCTACACCTTC
TRBD1	TRBV6-6	NA	TRBJ1-2	CASSYSIGGTDGYTF	TGTGCCAGCAGTTACTCGATAGGCGGGACAGATGGCTACACCTTC
TRBD1	TRBV7-2	NA	TRBJ1-5	CASSLILGQGNQPQHF	TGTGCCAGCAGCTTAATATTGGGACAGGGTAATCAGCCCCAGCATTTT
TRBD1	TRBV2	NA	TRBJ1-2	CASRGDRGPNYGYTF	TGTGCCAGCAGGGGCGACAGGGGCCCAAACTATGGCTACACCTTC
NA	TRBV11-3	NA	TRBJ2-7	CASSLDPLLGHEQYF	TGTGCCAGCAGCTTAGACCCCCTTTTGGGCCACGAGCAGTACTTC
NA	TRBV4-3	NA	TRBJ2-6	CASSQDREGGANVLTF	TGCGCCAGCAGCCAAGATCGGGAAGGAGGGGCCAACGTCCTGACTTTC
TRBD2	TRBV7-9	NA	TRBJ2-5	CASRRSGGLETQYF	TGTGCCAGCCGCCGATCGGGGGGTCTGGAGACCCAGTACTTC
NA	TRBV18	NA	TRBJ2-7	CASSPEQGGSYEQYF	TGTGCCAGCTCACCTGAGCAGGGGGGTTCCTACGAGCAGTACTTC
TRBD2	TRBV10-3	NA	TRBJ2-1	CAISEWGTSGGNEQFF	TGTGCCATCAGTGAGTGGGGGACTAGCGGGGGGAATGAGCAGTTCTTC
NA	TRBV12-3/TRBV12-4	NA	TRBJ2-1	CASRAAGPNEQFF	TGTGCCAGCAGGGCGGCGGGGCCAAATGAGCAGTTCTTC
NA	TRBV4-3	NA	TRBJ1-6	CASSQEGHTSSSYNSPLHF	TGCGCCAGCAGCCAAGAAGGCCACACTTCGAGCTCCTATAATTCACCCCTCCACTTT
NA	TRBV6-1	NA	TRBJ2-7	CASSDGVSRDYYEQYF	TGTGCCAGCAGTGATGGGGTTAGCAGGGATTACTACGAGCAGTACTTC
NA	TRBV9	NA	TRBJ2-2	CASSATYSEITGELFF	TGTGCCAGCAGCGCAACTTACAGCGAAATCACCGGGGAGCTGTTTTTT
TRBD2	TRBV9	NA	TRBJ2-3	CASSVGLAGTDTQYF	TGTGCCAGCAGCGTAGGACTAGCCGGCACAGATACGCAGTATTTT
NA	TRBV9	NA	TRBJ1-5	CASSLVGSGQPQHF	TGTGCCAGCAGCTTAGTGGGAAGCGGGCAGCCCCAGCATTTT
NA	TRBV5-1	NA	TRBJ1-4	CASSLDSLGDHEKLFF	TGCGCCAGCAGCTTGGACAGCCTCGGGGATCATGAAAAACTGTTTTTT
NA	TRBV11-2	NA	TRBJ2-7	CASSLYLGGSGLGSYEQYF	TGTGCCAGCAGCTTATATCTTGGCGGCTCCGGGTTAGGTTCCTACGAGCAGTACTTC
TRBD2	TRBV28	NA	TRBJ2-3	CASSAAGTSGSADTQYF	TGTGCCAGCAGTGCCGCCGGGACTAGCGGGAGTGCGGATACGCAGTATTTT
NA	TRBV7-2	NA	TRBJ1-5	CASSPRQPRVEPQHF	TGTGCCAGCAGTCCCCGACAGCCTCGGGTCGAGCCCCAGCATTTT
TRBD2	TRBV27	NA	TRBJ2-7	CASSFLPPREGSYEQYF	TGTGCCAGCAGTTTTCTCCCGCCCCGGGAGGGCTCCTACGAGCAGTACTTC
TRBD2	TRBV10-3	NA	TRBJ2-7	CAISPFGGTSGIYEQYF	TGTGCCATCAGCCCCTTCGGGGGGACTAGCGGAATCTACGAGCAGTACTTC
NA	TRBV3-1/TRBV3-2	NA	TRBJ2-3	CASSPRYTSTDTQYF	TGTGCCAGCAGTCCGCGGTACACTAGCACAGATACGCAGTATTTT
NA	TRBV5-4	NA	TRBJ1-2	CASSLGGLSNYGYTF	TGTGCCAGCAGCTTGGGAGGGCTCTCTAACTATGGCTACACCTTC
NA	TRBV28	NA	TRBJ1-2	CASSLMIRAPNYGYTF	TGTGCCAGCAGTTTGATGATTCGAGCCCCTAACTATGGCTACACCTTC
NA	TRBV6-4	once	TRBJ1-2	CASSRTSTGGYDYTF	TGTGCCAGCAGTCGAACCTCGACTGGTGGATATGACTACACCTTC
NA	TRBV4-3	NA	TRBJ2-1	CASSQVGGSHEQFF	TGCGCCAGCAGCCAAGTAGGTGGGTCCCATGAGCAGTTCTTC
TRBD2	TRBV11-3	NA	TRBJ2-7	CASSQTLAGVEQYF	TGTGCCAGCAGTCAAACCCTAGCGGGAGTCGAGCAGTACTTC
NA	TRBV6-2/TRBV6-3	NA	TRBJ1-5	CASSYSNYRVFEPQHF	TGTGCCAGCAGTTACTCGAATTACAGAGTGTTCGAGCCCCAGCATTTT
NA	TRBV5-1	NA	TRBJ2-3	CASSLTRVVDTQYF	TGCGCCAGCAGCTTGACCAGGGTAGTGGATACGCAGTATTTT
NA	TRBV10-1	NA	TRBJ1-2	CASSESEGKNGYTF	TGCGCCAGCAGTGAGTCAGAAGGTAAGAATGGCTACACCTTC
NA	TRBV30	NA	TRBJ2-7	CAWSVGHEQYF	TGTGCCTGGAGTGTAGGGCACGAGCAGTACTTC
NA	TRBV7-2	NA	TRBJ1-2	CASSLVTNYGYTF	TGTGCCAGCAGCTTAGTGACAAACTATGGCTACACCTTC
NA	TRBV6-5	NA	TRBJ2-7	CASSYSGGGEQYF	TGTGCCAGCAGTTACTCAGGAGGGGGCGAGCAGTACTTC
NA	TRBV18	NA	TRBJ1-1	CASSPGGYFRRGMNTEAFF	TGTGCCAGCTCACCAGGCGGGTATTTTAGGCGGGGTATGAACACTGAAGCTTTCTTT
NA	TRBV20-1	NA	TRBJ1-6	CSASFGEAGSPLHF	TGCAGTGCTAGTTTCGGGGAAGCGGGTTCACCCCTCCACTTT
TRBD1	TRBV6-5	NA	TRBJ1-1	CASSYLDRAREAFF	TGTGCCAGCAGTTACCTGGACAGGGCCCGGGAAGCTTTCTTT
TRBD2	TRBV18	NA	TRBJ2-1	CASSPTPLLAVYNEQFF	TGTGCCAGCTCACCCACCCCTCTACTAGCGGTATACAATGAGCAGTTCTTC
NA	TRBV6-1	once	TRBJ2-1	CASSETSHVYDEQFF	TGTGCCAGCAGTGAAACCTCTCACGTCTATGATGAGCAGTTCTTC
TRBD1	TRBV3-1/TRBV3-2	few	TRBJ1-1	CASSPKGTGTEAFF	TGTGCCAGCAGCCCGAAGGGGACAGGGACTGAAGCTTTCTTT
NA	TRBV5-1	NA	TRBJ1-2	CASSFRKKDYGYTF	TGCGCCAGCAGCTTCCGAAAAAAGGATTATGGCTACACCTTC
NA	TRBV11-2	NA	TRBJ2-5	CASSLGGGGRETQYF	TGTGCCAGCAGCTTAGGAGGGGGGGGTAGAGAGACCCAGTACTTC
TRBD2	TRBV4-1	NA	TRBJ2-5	CASSHPRTSGYETQYF	TGCGCCAGCAGCCACCCTCGGACTAGCGGCTACGAGACCCAGTACTTC
NA	TRBV2	few	TRBJ1-4	CASRTVTTNEKLFF	TGTGCCAGTAGGACAGTCACAACTAATGAAAAACTGTTTTTT